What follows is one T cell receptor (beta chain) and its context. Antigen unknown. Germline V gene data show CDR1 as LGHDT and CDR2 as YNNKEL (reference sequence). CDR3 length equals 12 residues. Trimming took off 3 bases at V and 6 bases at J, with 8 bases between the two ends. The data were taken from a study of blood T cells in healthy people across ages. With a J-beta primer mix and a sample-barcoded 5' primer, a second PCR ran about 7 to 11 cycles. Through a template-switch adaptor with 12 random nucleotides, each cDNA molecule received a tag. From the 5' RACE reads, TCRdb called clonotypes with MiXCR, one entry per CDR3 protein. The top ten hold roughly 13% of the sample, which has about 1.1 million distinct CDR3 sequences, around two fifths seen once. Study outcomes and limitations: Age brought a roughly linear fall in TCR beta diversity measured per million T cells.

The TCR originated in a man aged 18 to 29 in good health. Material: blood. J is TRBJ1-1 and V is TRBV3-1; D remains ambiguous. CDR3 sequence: CASSHWGSEAFF. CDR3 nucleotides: TGTGCCAGCAGCCATTGGGGATCTGAAGCTTTCTTT.